The text below deals with one TCR beta chain. The antigen remains unidentified. The entry originates in a study of a mutant IDH1 vaccine in newly diagnosed glioma. About the research overall: Treated individuals were about 60% male and 37.5% female, averaging roughly 44 years of age. Previous treatment comprised radiotherapy, temozolomide, or both, mostly both.

CDR3 length equals 11 residues. Germline V gene sequence: CDR1 SNHLY, CDR2 FYNNEI. V gave up 6 bases and J gave up 8 bases, with 7 bases separating them. Time point meaning: week 11, during vaccination. Topical imiquimod was applied with each vaccine dose, which held 300 ug of mutant IDH1 20-mer peptide. The repertoire was sequenced with immunoSEQ multiplex PCR; TCRdb's copy has only in-frame clones and lacks some. The sample includes some 54,000 clones, 90% to 95% of them seen just once. V usage is TRBV2 and J usage is TRBJ1-4; D unresolved. The material sequenced was PBMCs, taken from a glioma patient whose treatment included an IDH1 peptide vaccine. This TCR was sampled from a middle-aged man with glioma. The CDR3 DNA reads as TGTGCCAGCAGAACAGCCGAAAAACTGTTTTTT. It is translated as CASRTAEKLFF.